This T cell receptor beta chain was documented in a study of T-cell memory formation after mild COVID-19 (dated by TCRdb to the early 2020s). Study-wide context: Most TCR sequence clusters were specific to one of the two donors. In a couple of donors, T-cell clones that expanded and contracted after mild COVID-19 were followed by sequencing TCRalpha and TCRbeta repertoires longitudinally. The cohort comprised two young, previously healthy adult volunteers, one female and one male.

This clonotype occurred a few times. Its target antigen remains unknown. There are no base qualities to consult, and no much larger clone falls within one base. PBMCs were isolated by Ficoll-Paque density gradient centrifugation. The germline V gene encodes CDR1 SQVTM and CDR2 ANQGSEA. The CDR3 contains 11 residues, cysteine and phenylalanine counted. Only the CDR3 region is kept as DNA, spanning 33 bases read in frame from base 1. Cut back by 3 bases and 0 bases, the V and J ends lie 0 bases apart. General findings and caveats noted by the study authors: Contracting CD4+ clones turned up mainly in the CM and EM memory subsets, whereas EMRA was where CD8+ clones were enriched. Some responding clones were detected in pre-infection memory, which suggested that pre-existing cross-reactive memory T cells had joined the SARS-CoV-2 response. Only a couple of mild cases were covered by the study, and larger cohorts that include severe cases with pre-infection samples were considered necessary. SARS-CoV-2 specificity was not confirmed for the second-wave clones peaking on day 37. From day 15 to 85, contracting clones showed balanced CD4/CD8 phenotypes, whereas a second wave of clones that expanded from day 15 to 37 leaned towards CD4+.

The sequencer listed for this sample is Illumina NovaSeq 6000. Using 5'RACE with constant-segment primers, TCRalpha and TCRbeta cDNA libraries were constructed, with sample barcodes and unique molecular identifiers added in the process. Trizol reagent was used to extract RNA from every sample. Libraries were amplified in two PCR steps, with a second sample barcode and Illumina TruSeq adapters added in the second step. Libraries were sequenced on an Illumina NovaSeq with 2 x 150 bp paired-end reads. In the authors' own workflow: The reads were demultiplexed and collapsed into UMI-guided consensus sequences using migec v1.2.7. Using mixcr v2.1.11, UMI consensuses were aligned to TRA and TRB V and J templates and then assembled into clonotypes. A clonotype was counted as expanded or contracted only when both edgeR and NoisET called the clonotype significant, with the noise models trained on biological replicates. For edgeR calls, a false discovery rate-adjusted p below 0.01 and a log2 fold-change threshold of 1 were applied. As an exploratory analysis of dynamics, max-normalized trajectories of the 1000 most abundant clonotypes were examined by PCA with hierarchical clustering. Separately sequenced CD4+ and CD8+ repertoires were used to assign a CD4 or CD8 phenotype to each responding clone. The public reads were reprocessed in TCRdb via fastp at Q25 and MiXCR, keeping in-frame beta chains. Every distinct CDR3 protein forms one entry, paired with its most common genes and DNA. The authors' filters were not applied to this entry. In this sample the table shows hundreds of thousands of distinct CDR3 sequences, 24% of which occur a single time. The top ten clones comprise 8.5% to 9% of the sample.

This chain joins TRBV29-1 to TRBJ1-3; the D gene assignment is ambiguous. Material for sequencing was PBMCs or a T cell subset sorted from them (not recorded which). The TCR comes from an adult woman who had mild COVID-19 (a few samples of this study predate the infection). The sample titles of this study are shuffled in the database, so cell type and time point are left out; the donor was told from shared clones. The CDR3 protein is CSVDSGNTIYF. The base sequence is TGCAGCGTTGACTCTGGAAACACCATATATTTT.